This T cell receptor beta chain came from a study of blood T cell repertoires in COVID-19. Clones were read by immunoSEQ multiplex PCR, and TCRdb kept only the in-frame ones, dropping some. The profile shows approximately 140,000 clones, roughly four fifths of them singletons. CDR1 is LNHNV and CDR2 is YYDKDF in the germline V gene (reference sequence). Losses at the gene ends were 8 bases for V and 5 bases for J; bases not matched to a gene: 9. The CDR3 consists of 14 residues. The rearrangement links TRBV15 to TRBJ1-1; 9 nucleotides match TRBD1. Sequencing was carried out using PBMCs or T cells enriched from blood (not recorded which). The clonotype comes from a man in his forties or fifties with acute COVID-19. The CDR3 sequence: CATATDRGRTEAFF. In DNA, the CDR3 is TGTGCCACCGCGACGGACAGGGGAAGGACTGAAGCTTTCTTT.